One and the same sample provided the 32 T cell receptor beta chains below, sequenced in a study of T cell repertoires in cytomegalovirus infection. MiXCR was run by TCRdb on the reads, yielding one entry per CDR3 protein. The sample yields 400,000 to 550,000 distinct CDR3 sequences, over 9% seen once. Sequenced sample: PBMCs. The receptors stem from a human donor in good health (CMV status not recorded). Some clones in this sample may be carry-over from other donors' samples.

The V call is TRBV7-9, the J call TRBJ1-5, with no clear D. Germline lookup yields CDR1 SEHNR and CDR2 FQNEAQ (reference sequence). The CDR3 loop spans 12 amino acids. The V end was cut by 1 base, the J end by 10 bases, with 8 bases between. The CDR3 region is CASSLDGGPQHF. The CDR3 nucleotides read TGTGCCAGCAGCTTAGACGGAGGTCCCCAGCATTTT.

Many counts were recorded for this clonotype. The chain has TRBV7-2 and TRBJ1-2; TRBD1 aligns across 7 bases. The CDR3 has 15 amino acids. Germline lookup yields CDR1 SGHTA and CDR2 FQGNSA. The J segment lost 0 bases and the V segment lost 3 bases, leaving 4 bases of the junction unmatched. The CDR3 sequence: CASSFRDRPNYGYTF. The CDR3 coding sequence is TGTGCCAGCAGCTTCCGGGACAGACCTAACTATGGCTACACCTTC.

This clonotype was seen a handful of times. The V gene is TRBV11-2, the J gene TRBJ2-3; TRBD2 aligns across 7 bases. CDR1 is SGHAT and CDR2 is FQNNGV in the germline V gene. V shed 1 base, J shed 2 bases, and the junction held 6 bases outside the gene matches. The CDR3 covers 16 residues. The chain's CDR3 is CASSLVRGRATDTQYF. The DNA for the CDR3 is TGTGCCAGCAGCTTAGTTCGAGGGAGGGCCACAGATACGCAGTATTTT.

This clonotype was counted at least ten times. The chain recombines TRBV7-9 with TRBJ2-7; 13 nucleotides agree with TRBD2. Germline V lookup: CDR1 SEHNR, CDR2 FQNEAQ (reference sequence). The CDR3 is 16 residues long. V was clipped by 4 bases and J by 4 bases; unmatched bases: 7. CDR3 sequence: CASSSGLAGDMYEQYF. Written as DNA, the CDR3 is TGTGCCAGCAGCTCAGGACTAGCGGGAGATATGTACGAGCAGTACTTC. Drawing the rest from reference TRBV7-9 and TRBJ2-7, the complete variable domain is DTGVSQNPRHKITKRGQNVTFRCDPISEHNRLYWYRQTLGQGPEFLTYFQNEAQLEKSRLLSDRFSAERPKGSFSTLEIQRTEQGDSAMYLCASSSGLAGDMYEQYFGPGTRLTVT.

This clonotype has just a few counts. This chain uses TRBV6-2 or TRBV6-3 with TRBJ2-6; 9 bases match TRBD2. CDR3 length: 18 amino acids. The germline V gene encodes CDR1 MNHEY and CDR2 SVGEGT. With 2 bases clipped from V and 4 bases from J, the junction kept 9 bases outside the gene matches. The chain's CDR3 is CASSYVAGGPMGANVLTF. CDR3 sequence (DNA): TGTGCCAGCAGTTACGTCGCGGGAGGGCCTATGGGGGCCAACGTCCTGACTTTC.

This clonotype has ten or more counts. The chain links TRBV11-2 to TRBJ2-7, with D perhaps being TRBD1 or TRBD2 (5 bases each). The CDR3 covers 19 residues. Germline values: CDR1 SGHAT, CDR2 FQNNGV. V was clipped by 2 bases and J by 3 bases, with 26 bases between them. The chain's CDR3 is CASSLRSSIPGQPFYEQYF. CDR3 sequence (DNA): TGTGCCAGCAGCTTAAGATCAAGTATCCCGGGGCAACCTTTCTACGAGCAGTACTTC.

This clonotype showed up many times. This sequence joins TRBV12-5 and TRBJ2-3; 9 bases are shared with TRBD2. Trimming took 1 base from V and 0 from J; bases not matched to a gene: 2. The germline CDR1 and CDR2 sequences are LGHNT and FRNRAP. The CDR3 loop spans 16 amino acids. The CDR3 sequence: CASGLGLAESTDTQYF. CDR3 sequence (DNA): TGTGCTAGTGGTTTGGGACTAGCGGAAAGCACAGATACGCAGTATTTT. Using reference TRBV12-5 and TRBJ2-3 for the parts outside the CDR3, the full variable domain is DARVTQTPRHKVTEMGQEVTMRCQPILGHNTVFWYRQTMMQGLELLAYFRNRAPLDDSGMPKDRFSAEMPDATLATLKIQPSEPRDSAVYFCASGLGLAESTDTQYFGPGTRLTVL.

The chain couples TRBV5-4 to TRBJ2-2; no definite D call. CDR1 SGHNT and CDR2 YYREEE come from the germline V gene (reference sequence). CDR3 size: 15 residues. Trimming removed 2 bases at V and 6 bases at J, with 14 bases between. CDR3 region: CASSLSIGGSGELFF. The CDR3 DNA reads TGTGCCAGCAGCTTATCCATTGGTGGTTCCGGGGAGCTGTTTTTT.

This clonotype has just a few counts. This chain joins TRBV20-1 and TRBJ1-2; D is uncertain. V lost 5 bases and J lost 7, with 8 bases in between. CDR1 and CDR2 (germline): DFQATT, SNEGSKA (reference sequence). CDR3 length: 10 residues. CDR3 sequence: CSALGGGYTF. CDR3 nucleotides: TGCAGTGCTTTGGGTGGTGGCTACACCTTC.

This clonotype was seen many times. J is TRBJ1-5 and V is TRBV19; the D gene is possibly TRBD1 (5 bases). This CDR3 region has 16 residues. Looked up from germline, CDR1 is LNHDA and CDR2 is SQIVND (reference sequence). The germline V and J ends were trimmed by 3 bases and 7 bases, with 19 bases remaining between them. The CDR3 sequence is CASSIAGLLVSQPQHF. CDR3 bases: TGTGCCAGTAGTATTGCGGGGCTCCTGGTGTCACAGCCCCAGCATTTT.

This clonotype has only a few counts. The chain links TRBV20-1 to TRBJ1-1; no definite D call. The CDR3 covers 14 residues. Germline V CDR1 and CDR2: DFQATT, SNEGSKA (reference sequence). With 0 bases removed from V and 1 base from J, the gap between germline ends came to 9 bases. The CDR3 DNA reads TGCAGTGCTAGAGATCCGGACTCGAACACTGAAGCTTTCTTT. Encoded protein: CSARDPDSNTEAFF.

This clonotype has ten or more counts. The chain recombines TRBV19 with TRBJ2-7, with 7 bases aligning to TRBD2. The junction had 3 bases not matched to a gene; V was cut back by 2 bases and J by 5 bases. Germline V CDR1 and CDR2: LNHDA, SQIVND (reference sequence). This CDR3 contains 13 residues. The CDR3 DNA is TGTGCCAGTAGTATAAGGGGAGGGAACGAGCAGTACTTC. This gives the protein CASSIRGGNEQYF.

Many counts were recorded for this clonotype. V gene TRBV11-2 combines with J gene TRBJ1-2; TRBD1 agrees at 8 bases. The CDR3 is 15 amino acids. V trimming: 3 bases; J trimming: 4 bases; junction bases outside the gene matches: 7. CDR1 and CDR2 (germline): SGHAT, FQNNGV. The CDR3 DNA sequence: TGTGCCAGCAGCTTGACTGACAGGGGCCTCTATGGCTACACCTTC. Amino acid sequence: CASSLTDRGLYGYTF.

This clonotype showed up just a few times. The chain has TRBV6-6 and TRBJ2-5; 11 bases align to TRBD1. The CDR3 is 16 residues long. Germline assignment: CDR1 MNHNY and CDR2 SVGAGI (reference sequence). The V segment lost 2 bases and the J segment 3 bases; nucleotides outside the gene matches: 5. DNA of the CDR3: TGTGCCAGCAGTTACGGACAGGGGGCGGGGGAAGAGACCCAGTACTTC. The encoded protein is CASSYGQGAGEETQYF.

The table lists this clonotype with many counts. V gene TRBV7-8 combines with J gene TRBJ2-1; no firm D call. Per the germline V gene, CDR1 is SGHVS and CDR2 is FQNEAQ. CDR3 size: 17 residues. With 2 bases removed from V and 2 bases from J, the gap between germline ends came to 16 bases. CDR3 sequence reads: CASSLMDLPSPYNEQFF. DNA for the CDR3: TGTGCCAGCAGCTTAATGGACCTTCCCTCCCCCTACAATGAGCAGTTCTTC.

This clonotype turned up a few times. The rearrangement links TRBV12-3 or TRBV12-4 to TRBJ2-5; the D gene is possibly TRBD2 (6 bases). The CDR3 consists of 14 residues. V was pared by 8 bases and J by 5 bases, with 18 bases between. The CDR3 loop reads CASGRTIGVETQYF. In nucleotides, the CDR3 is TGTGCCAGCGGTAGGACTATAGGGGTGGAGACCCAGTACTTC.

Only a few counts were recorded for this clonotype. The chain has TRBV9 and TRBJ1-5, with D hard to call. The CDR3 covers 15 residues. Trimming pared 3 bases from V and 4 bases from J, leaving 14 bases between. Germline-derived CDR1 and CDR2 are SGDLS and YYNGEE. This CDR3 is CASSAGYSSNQPQHF. In DNA form, the CDR3 reads TGTGCCAGCAGCGCCGGCTACAGTTCTAATCAGCCCCAGCATTTT.

This clonotype has just a few counts. CDR3 region: CAIGFSSYEQYF. In DNA, the CDR3 is TGTGCCATTGGGTTCAGCTCCTACGAGCAGTACTTC. V gene TRBV10-3 combines with J gene TRBJ2-7; D gene uncertain. Germline CDR1 and CDR2: ENHRY and SYGVKD. V lost 9 bases to trimming and J lost 0 bases, with 9 bases between them. This CDR3 is built from 12 residues.

The chain couples TRBV6-5 to TRBJ1-2; unclear D gene. CDR3 length equals 15 residues. The V and J ends lost 2 bases and 2 bases respectively, with 12 bases between them. Germline V gene data show CDR1 as MNHEY and CDR2 as SVGAGI. CDR3 DNA sequence: TGTGCCAGCAGTTACAGCGGCCAGACAAACTATGGCTACACCTTC. Translating it yields CASSYSGQTNYGYTF.

The chain combines TRBV3-1 with TRBJ2-2; 8 bases line up with TRBD2. Trimming cost V 7 bases and J 6 bases; bases outside gene matches: 13. The germline CDR1 and CDR2 sequences are LGHDT and YNNKEL (reference sequence). CDR3 length equals 16 residues. CDR3 sequence (DNA): TGTGCCAGCAACCCATCGGGGACTAGAATCCCCGGGGAGCTGTTTTTT. It encodes CASNPSGTRIPGELFF.

CDR3 coding DNA: TGTGCCAGCAGCTTGGCCGTTAGCGGCTACGAGCAGTACTTC. Protein sequence: CASSLAVSGYEQYF. This sequence joins TRBV5-6 and TRBJ2-7; a weak D match, TRBD2 (6 bases). Between the trimmed V and J ends, which lost 0 bases and 3 bases, there was a span of 10 bases. The CDR3 totals 14 residues. Germline V gene sequence: CDR1 SGHDT, CDR2 YYEEEE.

There are a few counts of this clonotype. The chain couples TRBV4-1 to TRBJ2-7; perhaps TRBD1 as D (6 bases). There are 15 residues in the CDR3. CDR1 and CDR2 (germline): MGHRA, YSYEKL. Trimming removed 5 bases from V and 0 bases from J, with 14 bases in between. The CDR3 region is CASSDGQSSSYEQYF. CDR3 sequence (DNA): TGCGCCAGCAGCGATGGACAGTCGAGCTCCTACGAGCAGTACTTC.

This clonotype was recorded a few times. This chain joins TRBV20-1 and TRBJ2-1, with D possibly TRBD2 on 6 matching bases. There are 16 residues in the CDR3. Between the trimmed V and J ends, which lost 6 bases and 0 bases, there was a span of 18 bases. Germline CDR1 DFQATT, CDR2 SNEGSKA (reference sequence). CDR3 residues: CSAMPSSESSYNEQFF. CDR3 DNA: TGCAGTGCAATGCCGTCTAGCGAAAGCTCCTACAATGAGCAGTTCTTC.

Points on this clonotype: Since a much larger clone is just one base distant, this may be a read error. The chain employs TRBV6-5 and TRBJ2-2, with D perhaps assigned TRBD1 or TRBD2 (5 bases each). CDR1 and CDR2 (germline): MNHEY, SVGAGI. The length of the CDR3 is 12 residues. DNA of the CDR3: TGTGCCAGCAGCCCATGGGAAGGGGAGATGTTTTTT. Amino acid sequence: CASSPWEGEMFF.

This clonotype was counted only a few times. V is TRBV13 and J is TRBJ1-2; 11 positions agree with TRBD1. Looked up from germline, CDR1 is PRHDT and CDR2 is FYEKMQ (reference sequence). V lost 5 bases, J lost 4 bases, and 12 bases stayed unmatched. The CDR3 is made up of 17 amino acids. This CDR3 is CASSHRTGGGFGYGYTF. Here the CDR3 DNA reads TGTGCCAGCAGCCACCGGACAGGGGGCGGGTTTGGCTATGGCTACACCTTC.

The J gene is TRBJ1-5, the V gene TRBV20-1; D might be TRBD1 (5 bases). V lost 7 bases and J lost 0, with 13 bases in between. CDR3 length: 14 amino acids. Per germline, CDR1 DFQATT and CDR2 SNEGSKA (reference sequence). The CDR3 sequence: CSVLPGYSNQPQHF. The CDR3 nucleotides are TGCAGTGTCCTCCCAGGGTATAGCAATCAGCCCCAGCATTTT.

This clonotype came up a few times. CDR3 in DNA: TGTGCCAGCAGACGCCCCGGGGATTATAATTCACCCCTCCACTTT. This gives the protein CASRRPGDYNSPLHF. This chain joins TRBV11-2 and TRBJ1-6, with D uncertain. Trimming removed 6 bases at V and 4 bases at J, with 13 bases between. The CDR3 length is 15 residues. Per germline, CDR1 SGHAT and CDR2 FQNNGV.

This clonotype has a count of ten or more. This chain links TRBV6-5 with TRBJ2-6; D is perhaps TRBD2 (5 bases). This CDR3 has 17 amino acids. Germline loops: CDR1 MNHEY, CDR2 SVGAGI. Trimming stripped 0 bases from V and 4 bases from J, with 13 bases between. The CDR3 region is CASSYSNTGSGANVLTF. CDR3 DNA sequence: TGTGCCAGCAGTTACTCGAATACGGGGAGCGGGGCCAACGTCCTGACTTTC.

The chain combines TRBV18 with TRBJ2-1, with TRBD2 matching 11 bases. Germline CDR1 reads KGHSH; CDR2 reads LQKENI. The CDR3 has 16 residues. V lost 4 bases to trimming and J lost 8 bases; unmatched junction nucleotides: 10. The CDR3 region is CASSLPGLAGLDEQFF. The CDR3 DNA reads as TGTGCCAGCTCACTCCCCGGACTAGCGGGTTTGGATGAGCAGTTCTTC. Using reference TRBV18 and TRBJ2-1 for the parts outside the CDR3, the full variable domain is NAGVMQNPRHLVRRRGQEARLRCSPMKGHSHVYWYRQLPEEGLKFMVYLQKENIIDESGMPKERFSAEFPKEGPSILRIQQVVRGDSAAYFCASSLPGLAGLDEQFFGPGTRLTVL.

This clonotype was recorded at least ten times. CDR3 in amino acids: CASSVVGGEQFF. The CDR3 DNA follows: TGTGCCAGCAGCGTAGTAGGGGGTGAGCAGTTCTTC. The J gene is TRBJ2-1, the V gene TRBV9, with D possibly matching TRBD1 (6 bases). The CDR3 is 12 residues long. V lost 0 bases to trimming and J lost 9 bases, with 7 bases between them. Germline CDR1 SGDLS, CDR2 YYNGEE.

The rearrangement uses TRBV25-1 and TRBJ1-6, with 7 bases lining up with TRBD1. V lost 6 bases to trimming and J lost 5 bases; unmatched junction nucleotides: 10. The CDR3 totals 16 residues. Germline values: CDR1 MGHDK, CDR2 SYGVNS. CDR3 nucleotide sequence: TGTGCCAGCAGACGCCCAGGAGGGGGCCATAATTCACCCCTCCACTTT. Protein product: CASRRPGGGHNSPLHF.

This clonotype was recorded at least ten times. The V and J genes are TRBV6-1 and TRBJ2-7; D possibly corresponds to TRBD2 (5 bases). Germline assignment: CDR1 MNHNS and CDR2 SASEGT. The length of the CDR3 is 13 residues. Trimming removed 3 bases at V and 6 bases at J, with 12 bases between. The CDR3 DNA reads as TGTGCCAGCAGTGATTCCGGACTCCTCGAGCAGTACTTC. It is translated as CASSDSGLLEQYF.